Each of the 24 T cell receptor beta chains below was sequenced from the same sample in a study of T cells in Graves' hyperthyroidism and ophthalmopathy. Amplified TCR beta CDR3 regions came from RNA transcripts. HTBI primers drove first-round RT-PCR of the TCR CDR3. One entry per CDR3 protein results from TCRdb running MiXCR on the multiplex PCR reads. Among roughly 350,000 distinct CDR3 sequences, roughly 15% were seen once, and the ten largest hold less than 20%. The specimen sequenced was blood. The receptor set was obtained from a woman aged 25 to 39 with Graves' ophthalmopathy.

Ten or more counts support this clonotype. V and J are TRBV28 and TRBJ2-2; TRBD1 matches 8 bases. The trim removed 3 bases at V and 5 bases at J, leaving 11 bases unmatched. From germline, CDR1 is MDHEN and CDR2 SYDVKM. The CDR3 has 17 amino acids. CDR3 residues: CASSFLYQGAVTGELFF. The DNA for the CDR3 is TGTGCCAGCAGTTTTTTGTATCAGGGGGCGGTAACCGGGGAGCTGTTTTTT.

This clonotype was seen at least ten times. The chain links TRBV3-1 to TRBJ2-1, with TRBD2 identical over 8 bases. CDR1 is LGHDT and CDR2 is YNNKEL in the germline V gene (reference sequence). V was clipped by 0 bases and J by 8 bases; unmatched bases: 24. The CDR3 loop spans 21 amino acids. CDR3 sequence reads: CASSQDIIPIVQAGGLDEQFF. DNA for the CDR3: TGTGCCAGCAGCCAAGATATAATCCCCATTGTTCAGGCGGGGGGTCTCGATGAGCAGTTCTTC.

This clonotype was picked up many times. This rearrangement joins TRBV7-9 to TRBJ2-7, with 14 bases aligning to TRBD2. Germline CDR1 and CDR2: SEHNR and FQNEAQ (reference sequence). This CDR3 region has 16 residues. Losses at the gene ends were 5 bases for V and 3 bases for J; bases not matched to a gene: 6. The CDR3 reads CASSRGLAGANYEQYF. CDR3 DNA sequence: TGTGCCAGCAGCCGGGGACTAGCGGGGGCCAACTACGAGCAGTACTTC.

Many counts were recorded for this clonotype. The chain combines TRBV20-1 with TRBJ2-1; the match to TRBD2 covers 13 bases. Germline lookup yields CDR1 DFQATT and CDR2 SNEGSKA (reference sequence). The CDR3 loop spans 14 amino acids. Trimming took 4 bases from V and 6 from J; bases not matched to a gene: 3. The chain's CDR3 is CSATGTSGANEQFF. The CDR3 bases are TGCAGTGCTACAGGGACTAGCGGGGCCAATGAGCAGTTCTTC.

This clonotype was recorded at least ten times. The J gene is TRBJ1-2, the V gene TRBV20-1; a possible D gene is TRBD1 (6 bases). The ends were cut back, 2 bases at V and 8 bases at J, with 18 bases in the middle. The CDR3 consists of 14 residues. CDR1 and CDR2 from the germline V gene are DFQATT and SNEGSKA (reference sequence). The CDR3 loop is CSARNGRGSGGYTF. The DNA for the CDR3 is TGCAGTGCTAGAAACGGCAGGGGATCGGGGGGCTACACCTTC.

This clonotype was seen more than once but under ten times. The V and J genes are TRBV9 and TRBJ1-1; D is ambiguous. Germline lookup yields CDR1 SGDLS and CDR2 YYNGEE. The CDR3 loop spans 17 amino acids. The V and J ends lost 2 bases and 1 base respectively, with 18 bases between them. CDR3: CASSVHPVTESNTEAFF. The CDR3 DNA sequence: TGTGCCAGCAGCGTGCACCCAGTGACTGAGTCGAACACTGAAGCTTTCTTT.

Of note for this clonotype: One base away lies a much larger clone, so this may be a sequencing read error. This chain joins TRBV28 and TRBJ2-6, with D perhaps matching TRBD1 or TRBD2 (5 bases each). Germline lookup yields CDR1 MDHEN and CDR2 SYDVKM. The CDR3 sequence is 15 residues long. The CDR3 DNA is TGTGCCAGCAGTTTTGGGACGTCTGGGGCCAACGTCCCGACTTTC. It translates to CASSFGTSGANVPTF.

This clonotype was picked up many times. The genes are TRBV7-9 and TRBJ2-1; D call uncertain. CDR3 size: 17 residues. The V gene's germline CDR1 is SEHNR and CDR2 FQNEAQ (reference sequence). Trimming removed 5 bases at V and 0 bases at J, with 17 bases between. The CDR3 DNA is TGTGCCAGCAGCCGAACGTACAGATCGAGCTCCTACAATGAGCAGTTCTTC. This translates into CASSRTYRSSSYNEQFF. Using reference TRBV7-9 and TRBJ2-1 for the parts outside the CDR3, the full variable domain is DTGVSQNPRHKITKRGQNVTFRCDPISEHNRLYWYRQTLGQGPEFLTYFQNEAQLEKSRLLSDRFSAERPKGSFSTLEIQRTEQGDSAMYLCASSRTYRSSSYNEQFFGPGTRLTVL.

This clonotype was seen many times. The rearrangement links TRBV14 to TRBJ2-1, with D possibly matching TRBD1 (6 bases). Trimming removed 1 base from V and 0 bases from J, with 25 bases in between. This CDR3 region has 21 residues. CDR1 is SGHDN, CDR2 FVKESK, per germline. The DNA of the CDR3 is TGTGCCAGCAGCCAAGCTCCAATACGAGGCTTCTGGGACACCTCCTACAATGAGCAGTTCTTC. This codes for CASSQAPIRGFWDTSYNEQFF. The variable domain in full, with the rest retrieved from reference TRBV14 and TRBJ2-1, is EAGVTQFPSHSVIEKGQTVTLRCDPISGHDNLYWYRRVMGKEIKFLLHFVKESKQDESGMPNNRFLAERTGGTYSTLKVQPAELEDSGVYFCASSQAPIRGFWDTSYNEQFFGPGTRLTVL.

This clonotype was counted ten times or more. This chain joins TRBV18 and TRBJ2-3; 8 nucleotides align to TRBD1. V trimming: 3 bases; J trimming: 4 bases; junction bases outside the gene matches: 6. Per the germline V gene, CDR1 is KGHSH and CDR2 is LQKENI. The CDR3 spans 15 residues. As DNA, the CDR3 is TGTGCCAGCTCACCTCGGACAGGGAGGTCAGATACGCAGTATTTT. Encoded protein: CASSPRTGRSDTQYF. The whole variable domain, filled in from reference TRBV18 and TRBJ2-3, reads NAGVMQNPRHLVRRRGQEARLRCSPMKGHSHVYWYRQLPEEGLKFMVYLQKENIIDESGMPKERFSAEFPKEGPSILRIQQVVRGDSAAYFCASSPRTGRSDTQYFGPGTRLTVL.

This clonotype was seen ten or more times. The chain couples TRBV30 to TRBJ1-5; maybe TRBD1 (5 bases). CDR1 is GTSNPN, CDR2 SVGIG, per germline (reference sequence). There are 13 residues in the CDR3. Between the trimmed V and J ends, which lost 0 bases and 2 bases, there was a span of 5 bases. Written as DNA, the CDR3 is TGTGCCTGGAGTGTACAGGGCAATCAGCCCCAGCATTTT. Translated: CAWSVQGNQPQHF.

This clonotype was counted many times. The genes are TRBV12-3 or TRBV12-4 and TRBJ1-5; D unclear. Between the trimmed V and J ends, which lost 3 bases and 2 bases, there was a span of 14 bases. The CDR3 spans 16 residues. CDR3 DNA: TGTGCCAGCAGTTTTTCGTTGGAGGAGGGCAATCAGCCCCAGCATTTT. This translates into CASSFSLEEGNQPQHF.

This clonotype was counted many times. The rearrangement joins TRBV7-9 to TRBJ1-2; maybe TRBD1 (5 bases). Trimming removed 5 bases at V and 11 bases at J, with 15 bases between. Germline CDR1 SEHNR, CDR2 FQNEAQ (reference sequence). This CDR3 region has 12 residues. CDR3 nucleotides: TGTGCCAGCAGCCTAACGGAGGGGTTGTACACCTTC. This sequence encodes CASSLTEGLYTF. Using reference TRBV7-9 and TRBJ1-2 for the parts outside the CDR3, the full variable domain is DTGVSQNPRHKITKRGQNVTFRCDPISEHNRLYWYRQTLGQGPEFLTYFQNEAQLEKSRLLSDRFSAERPKGSFSTLEIQRTEQGDSAMYLCASSLTEGLYTFGSGTRLTVV.

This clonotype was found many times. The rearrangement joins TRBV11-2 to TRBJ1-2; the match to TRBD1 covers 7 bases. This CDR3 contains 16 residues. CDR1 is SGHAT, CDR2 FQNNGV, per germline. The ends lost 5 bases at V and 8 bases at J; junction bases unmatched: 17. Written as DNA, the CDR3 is TGTGCCAGCAGCCCCGCCCGACAGGGCTCATGGCGGGGCTACACCTTC. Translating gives CASSPARQGSWRGYTF.

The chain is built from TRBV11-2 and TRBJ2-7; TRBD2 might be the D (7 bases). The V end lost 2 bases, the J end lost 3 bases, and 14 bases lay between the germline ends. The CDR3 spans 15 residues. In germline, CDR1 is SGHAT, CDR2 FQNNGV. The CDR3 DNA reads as TGTGCCAGCAGCTTATTGGGGAGGGGGTACTACGAGCAGTACTTC. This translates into CASSLLGRGYYEQYF.

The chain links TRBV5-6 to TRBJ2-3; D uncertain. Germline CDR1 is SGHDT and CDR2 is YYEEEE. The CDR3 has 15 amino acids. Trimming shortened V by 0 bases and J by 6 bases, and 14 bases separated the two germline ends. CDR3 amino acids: CASSLEALRLDTQYF. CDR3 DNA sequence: TGTGCCAGCAGCTTGGAGGCACTGAGGCTTGATACGCAGTATTTT.

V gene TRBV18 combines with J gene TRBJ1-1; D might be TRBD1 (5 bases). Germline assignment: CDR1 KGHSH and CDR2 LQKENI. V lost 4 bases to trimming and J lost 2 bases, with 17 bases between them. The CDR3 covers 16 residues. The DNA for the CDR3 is TGTGCCAGCTCACACCGAGGGGCCATTACAAACACTGAAGCTTTCTTT. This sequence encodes CASSHRGAITNTEAFF. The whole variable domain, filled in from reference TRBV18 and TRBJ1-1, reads NAGVMQNPRHLVRRRGQEARLRCSPMKGHSHVYWYRQLPEEGLKFMVYLQKENIIDESGMPKERFSAEFPKEGPSILRIQQVVRGDSAAYFCASSHRGAITNTEAFFGQGTRLTVV.

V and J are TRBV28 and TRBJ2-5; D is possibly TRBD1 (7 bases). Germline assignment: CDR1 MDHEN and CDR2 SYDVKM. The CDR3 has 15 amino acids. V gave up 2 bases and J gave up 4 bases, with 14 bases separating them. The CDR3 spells CASSLVQGGSETQYF. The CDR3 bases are TGTGCCAGCAGTTTAGTCCAGGGGGGTTCAGAGACCCAGTACTTC.

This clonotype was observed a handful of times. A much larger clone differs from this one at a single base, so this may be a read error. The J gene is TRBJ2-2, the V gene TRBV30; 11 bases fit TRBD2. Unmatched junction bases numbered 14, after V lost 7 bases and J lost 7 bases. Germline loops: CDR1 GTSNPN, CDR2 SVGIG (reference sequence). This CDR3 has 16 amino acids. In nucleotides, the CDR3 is TGTGCCTCGGACCGTAGCGGGGGGGATTTCATCGGGGAGCTGTTTTTT. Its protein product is CASDRSGGDFIGELFF.

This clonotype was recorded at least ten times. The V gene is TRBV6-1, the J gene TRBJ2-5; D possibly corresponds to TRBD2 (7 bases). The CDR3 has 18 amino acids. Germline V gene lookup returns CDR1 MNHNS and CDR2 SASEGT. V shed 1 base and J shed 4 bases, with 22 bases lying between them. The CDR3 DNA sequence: TGTGCCAGCAGTGAAGGAAGGGGGGGGGTTTGGTCCGGAGAGACCCAGTACTTC. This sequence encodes CASSEGRGGVWSGETQYF.

The CDR3, as DNA: TGTGCCAGCAGCCCCGGGACTAGCGGGGATCGCAGCTCCTACGAGCAGTACTTC. This gives the protein CASSPGTSGDRSSYEQYF. The rearrangement joins TRBV6-1 to TRBJ2-7; TRBD2 matches 13 bases. CDR1 and CDR2 from the germline V gene are MNHNS and SASEGT. The CDR3 runs to 18 residues. V lost 6 bases, J lost 0 bases, and 11 bases stayed unmatched.

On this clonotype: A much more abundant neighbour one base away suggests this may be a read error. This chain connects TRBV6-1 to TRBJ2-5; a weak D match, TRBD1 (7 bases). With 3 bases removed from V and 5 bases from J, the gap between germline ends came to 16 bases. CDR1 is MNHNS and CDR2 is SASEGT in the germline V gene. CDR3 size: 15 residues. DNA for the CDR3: TGTGCCAGCAGTGAGGCGAAGACAGGGAGGGAGACCCAGTACTTC. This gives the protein CASSEAKTGRETQYF.

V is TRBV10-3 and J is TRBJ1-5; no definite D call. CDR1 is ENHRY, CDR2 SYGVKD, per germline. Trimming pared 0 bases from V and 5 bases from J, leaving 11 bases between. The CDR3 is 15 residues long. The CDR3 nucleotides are TGTGCCATCAGTGAGTCGAGGGTTCTGGATCAGCCCCAGCATTTT. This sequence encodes CAISESRVLDQPQHF.

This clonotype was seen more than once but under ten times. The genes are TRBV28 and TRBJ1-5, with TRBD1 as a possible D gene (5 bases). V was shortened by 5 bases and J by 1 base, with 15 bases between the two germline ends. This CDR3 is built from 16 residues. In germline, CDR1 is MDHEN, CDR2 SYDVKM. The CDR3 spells CASSRGVRESNQPQHF. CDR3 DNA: TGTGCCAGCAGTCGGGGGGTGAGGGAAAGCAATCAGCCCCAGCATTTT.